This T cell receptor beta chain stems from a study of sequential checkpoint blockade in melanoma. Turning to the study itself: Arm A got nivolumab then ipilimumab; arm B the reverse, 1:1. About two dozen patients had matched tumor biopsies before treatment and at week 13 after nivolumab or ipilimumab alone. TCRβ was sequenced from DNA of some 89 pretreatment tumors. General study points: Tumor T-cell fraction and clonality correlated with PD-L1 and CD8+ counts.

V dropped 4 bases and J dropped 4 bases, with 13 bases sitting between them. This CDR3 is 15 amino acids long. From germline, CDR1 is LNHDA and CDR2 SQIVND (reference sequence). Assay used: immunoSEQ multiplex PCR; TCRdb lists only in-frame clones, some missing. The data show about 11,000 clones, with 28% seen just once and around 26% held by the top ten. Remarks on this clone: Its antigen is currently unknown.

The treatment denotes: randomized to nivolumab then ipilimumab (arm A) or the reverse (arm B). Sequenced here: tumor tissue (inferred from file names), sampled from a patient given nivolumab and ipilimumab in sequence. The chain couples TRBV19 to TRBJ2-2; the D is unclear. The sequence was obtained from a human donor with melanoma. The CDR3 sequence: CASSKLDVATGELFF. The CDR3 nucleotides read TGTGCCAGTAGTAAGCTTGACGTCGCCACCGGGGAGCTGTTTTTT.